This T cell receptor (beta chain) was recorded in a study of OX40 agonist ivuxolimab in advanced cancers. About the study as a whole: Ivuxolimab was a fully human IgG2 agonistic monoclonal antibody targeting the costimulatory receptor OX40 (CD134). Intravenous ivuxolimab was administered to patients every 2 weeks at six dose levels: 0.01, 0.1, 0.3, 1.5, 3 and 10 mg/kg. Of the approximately 54 patients in dose escalation, about 20 had hepatocellular carcinoma, about 15 had melanoma, 9 had renal cell carcinoma and 9 had head and neck cancer. The dose-escalation cohort was about 83% male with a mean age of about 54 years, ranging from 23 to 79. Patients were allowed to have had prior anti-PD-1, anti-PD-L1 or anti-CTLA-4 therapy, and approximately 40% of the dose-escalation patients had previously received checkpoint inhibitors. Three dose-escalation patients achieved partial responses, one with hepatocellular carcinoma and two with cutaneous melanoma. The point of sequencing TCRbeta in the periphery was to test whether ivuxolimab changed TCR sequence diversity and drove clonal T-cell expansion. The paper describes the monotherapy dose-escalation part (N of about 47 patients) of the phase I trial of ivuxolimab.

Turning to this clone: Its cognate antigen has yet to be identified. There are no base qualities to consult, and no much larger clone falls within one base.

The trial excluded patients who had a history of autoimmune disease or who were on systemic immunosuppression. Peripheral blood for TCR sequencing was collected from all dose cohorts at baseline, on cycle 4 day 1, and on cycle 7 day 1. The samples were taken from a phase I, first-in-human, multicenter, open-label dose-escalation trial of ivuxolimab. Adults with locally advanced or metastatic head and neck squamous cell, hepatocellular, melanoma or renal cell carcinoma were enrolled in the trial. Before TCR sequencing, CD4+ T cells and CD8+ T cells were sorted from peripheral blood as separate populations. General findings and caveats noted by the study authors: Low levels of normalized T-cell clonal expansion were also shown by some nonresponding patients. After ivuxolimab, expanded clones were on average more numerous among CD8+ T cells than among CD4+ T cells. Which antigens the clonally expanded peripheral T cells were specific for was not determined. Partial responders in the 0.1-3.0 mg/kg groups had among the lowest normalized peripheral clonal expansion, especially among CD8+ T cells. At doses of 0.1 to 3.0 mg/kg, clonal expansion of both CD4+ and CD8+ blood T cells was observed from baseline to week 6.

The germline V gene sets CDR1 to MDHEN and CDR2 to SYDVKM. From the cysteine up to the phenylalanine, the CDR3 has a length of 15 residues. The CDR3 DNA has 45 bases and is translated from base 1. V lost 10 bases and J lost 4 bases, and the count of bases not matched to a germline gene is 13. For sequencing of the TCRbeta CDR3 region, genomic DNA was extracted from the sorted cells. TCRbeta CDR3 regions were sequenced using the immunoSEQ Assay. This immuneACCESS table, as held by TCRdb, lists in-frame sequences with V and J called but not all clones. Of the missing ones, under half trace to an unresolved V gene in checked studies; the others have no known cause. The sample table holds tens of thousands of clones, of which 90% were seen once. Of the sample, roughly 4.5% falls within the top ten clones.

This receptor chain uses TRBV28 and TRBJ1-2, and TRBD1 matches 9 of the central bases. The source material was CD4+ or CD8+ T cells sorted from blood, sampled in a trial of the OX40 agonist ivuxolimab. The clonotype comes from an adult with an advanced solid tumor such as melanoma, head and neck, liver or kidney cancer. CDR3 sequence: CATATGTGSPYGYTF. At the DNA level, the sequence is TGTGCCACCGCTACCGGGACAGGGTCCCCCTATGGCTACACCTTC.